This entry describes one TCR beta chain. The data are from a study of blood T cells in healthy people across ages. For the second PCR, which ran for about 7 to 11 cycles, a sample-barcoded 5' primer and a J-beta primer mix were used. One entry per CDR3 protein results from TCRdb running MiXCR on the 5' RACE reads. Of 700,000 or so distinct CDR3 sequences in the sample, about 20% are singletons; the top ten hold about 20%. Source material: blood. The sequence came from a man aged 65 to 85 in good health.

In DNA form, the CDR3 reads TGCGCCAGCAGAGGTGGTCGAGGGGTAACCTACGAGCAGTACTTC. This codes for CASRGGRGVTYEQYF. The rearrangement links TRBV5-1 to TRBJ2-5; D may be TRBD1 or TRBD2 (5 bases each). The DNA end lines up better with TRBJ2-7; the J call may be wrong. The CDR3 runs to 15 residues. Germline V CDR1 and CDR2: SGHRS, YFSETQ.